This T cell receptor beta chain comes out of a study of blood T cells in healthy people across ages. Broader study findings: Naive T cell percentage showed a strong correlation with the diversity of TCR beta. Naive CD4+ cell counts and diversity both ran higher in long-lived than in aged donors.

Per sample, extraction of total RNA gave at least 5.5 micrograms in every case. There are a few counts of this clonotype. The antigen is not known. V lost 2 bases, J lost 6 bases, and 13 bases lay in between. The germline V gene encodes CDR1 MNHNY and CDR2 SVGAGI (reference sequence). The CDR3 loop spans 14 amino acids. For the second PCR, which ran for about 7 to 11 cycles, a sample-barcoded 5' primer and a J-beta primer mix were used. A minimum of 2.5 million CDR3-containing paired-end reads was obtained for each sample. TCRdb reanalysed the 5' RACE reads using MiXCR and keeps one entry per CDR3 protein. The repertoire includes 650,000 to 1,000,000 distinct CDR3 sequences, roughly 35% of them detected once, and around 13% sits in the top ten.

Sequencing was done on a sample of blood. The origin of this receptor is a man aged 18 to 30 in good health. The chain recombines TRBV6-6 with TRBJ1-2, with D uncertain. CDR3 DNA sequence: TGTGCCAGCAGTTACAATCGTGGCGGGGATGGCTACACCTTC. As protein: CASSYNRGGDGYTF.